Reported below is one T cell receptor beta chain. TCRdb's table, derived via immunoSEQ multiplex PCR, lists solely in-frame clones and lacks some. The sample carries roughly 40,000 clones, about 90% recorded once. The data were taken from a study of graft-versus-host responses after intestinal transplantation. Whole-study context: Tacrolimus and steroids were given for around three years to all recipients after anti-thymocyte globulin induction.

V was pared by 1 base and J by 5 bases, with 18 bases between. CDR3 size: 16 residues. Germline CDR1 and CDR2: PRHDT and FYEKMQ (reference sequence). Source: PBMCs, taken 314 days after intestinal transplant. This receptor was identified in a human patient who received an intestinal transplant, so some T cells may come from the graft donor. The chain uses TRBV13 and TRBJ2-7, with TRBD2 as a possible D gene (5 bases). For the CDR3, the DNA is TGTGCCAGCAGCTTAGCGTTCGGGGAGCAAAAAAACGAGCAGTACTTC. It specifies CASSLAFGEQKNEQYF.